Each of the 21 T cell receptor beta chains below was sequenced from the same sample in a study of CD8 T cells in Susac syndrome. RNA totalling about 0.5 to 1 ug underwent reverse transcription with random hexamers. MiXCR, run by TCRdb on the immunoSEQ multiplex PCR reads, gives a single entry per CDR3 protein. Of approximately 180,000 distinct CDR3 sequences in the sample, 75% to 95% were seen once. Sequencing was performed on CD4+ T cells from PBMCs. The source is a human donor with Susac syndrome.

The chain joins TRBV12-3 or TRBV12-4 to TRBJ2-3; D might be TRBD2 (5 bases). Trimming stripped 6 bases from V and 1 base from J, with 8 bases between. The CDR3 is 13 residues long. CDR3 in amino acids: CASRQAGTDTQYF. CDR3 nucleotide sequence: TGTGCCAGCAGGCAAGCGGGCACAGATACGCAGTATTTT.

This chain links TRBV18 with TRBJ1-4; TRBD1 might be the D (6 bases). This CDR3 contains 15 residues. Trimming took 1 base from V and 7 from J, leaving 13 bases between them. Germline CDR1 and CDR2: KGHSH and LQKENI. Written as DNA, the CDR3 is TGTGCCAGCTCACCACAACAGGGATCAACTGAAAAACTGTTTTTT. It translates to CASSPQQGSTEKLFF. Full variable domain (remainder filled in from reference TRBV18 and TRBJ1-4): NAGVMQNPRHLVRRRGQEARLRCSPMKGHSHVYWYRQLPEEGLKFMVYLQKENIIDESGMPKERFSAEFPKEGPSILRIQQVVRGDSAAYFCASSPQQGSTEKLFFGSGTQLSVL.

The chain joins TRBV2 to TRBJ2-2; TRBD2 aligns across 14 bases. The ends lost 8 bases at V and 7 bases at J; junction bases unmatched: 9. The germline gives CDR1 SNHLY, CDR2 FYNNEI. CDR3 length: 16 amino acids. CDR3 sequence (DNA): TGTGCCAGCCAACCGGGACTAGCGGGAGAAGACGGGGAGCTGTTTTTT. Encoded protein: CASQPGLAGEDGELFF.

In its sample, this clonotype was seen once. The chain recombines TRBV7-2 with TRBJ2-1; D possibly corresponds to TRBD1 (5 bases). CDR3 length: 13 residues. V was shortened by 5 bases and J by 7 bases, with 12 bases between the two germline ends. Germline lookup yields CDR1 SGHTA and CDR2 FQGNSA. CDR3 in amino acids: CASSPQGLNEQFF. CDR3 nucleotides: TGTGCCAGCAGCCCGCAGGGTTTGAATGAGCAGTTCTTC.

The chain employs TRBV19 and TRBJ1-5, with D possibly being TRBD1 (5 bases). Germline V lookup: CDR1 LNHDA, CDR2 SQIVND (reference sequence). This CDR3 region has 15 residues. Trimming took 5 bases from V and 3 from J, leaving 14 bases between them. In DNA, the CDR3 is TGTGCCAGTAGTCAACAGGCCTGGTCCAATCAGCCCCAGCATTTT. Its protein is CASSQQAWSNQPQHF.

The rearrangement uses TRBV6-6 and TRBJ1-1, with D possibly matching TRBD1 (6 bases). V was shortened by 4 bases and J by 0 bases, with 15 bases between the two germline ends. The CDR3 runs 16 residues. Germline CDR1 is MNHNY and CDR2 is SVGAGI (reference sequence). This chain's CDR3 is CASSSGVKAMNTEAFF. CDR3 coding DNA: TGTGCCAGCAGTTCAGGGGTAAAGGCCATGAACACTGAAGCTTTCTTT.

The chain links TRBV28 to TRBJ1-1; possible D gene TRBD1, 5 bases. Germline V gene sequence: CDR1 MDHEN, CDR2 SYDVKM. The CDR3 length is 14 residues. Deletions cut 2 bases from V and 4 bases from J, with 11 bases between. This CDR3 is CASSLMQGITEAFF. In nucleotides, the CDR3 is TGTGCCAGCAGTTTAATGCAGGGAATCACTGAAGCTTTCTTT.

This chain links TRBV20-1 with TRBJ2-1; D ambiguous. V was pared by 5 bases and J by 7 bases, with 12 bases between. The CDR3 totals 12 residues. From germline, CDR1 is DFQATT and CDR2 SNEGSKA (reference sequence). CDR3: CSAEGYGNEQFF. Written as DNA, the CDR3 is TGCAGTGCTGAAGGTTATGGGAATGAGCAGTTCTTC.

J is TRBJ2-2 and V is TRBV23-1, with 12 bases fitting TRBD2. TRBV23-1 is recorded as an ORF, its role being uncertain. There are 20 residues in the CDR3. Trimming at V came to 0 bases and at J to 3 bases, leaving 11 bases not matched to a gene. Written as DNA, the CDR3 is TGCGCCAGCAGTCAATCTGACCGACTAGCGGGAGTAGATGACACCGGGGAGCTGTTTTTT. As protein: CASSQSDRLAGVDDTGELFF.

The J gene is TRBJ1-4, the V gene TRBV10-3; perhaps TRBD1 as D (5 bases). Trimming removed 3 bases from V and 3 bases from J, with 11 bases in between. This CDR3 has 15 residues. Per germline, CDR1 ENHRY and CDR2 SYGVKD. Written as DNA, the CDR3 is TGTGCCATCAGTGACCGGGGGGGAGCTAATGAAAAACTGTTTTTT. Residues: CAISDRGGANEKLFF.

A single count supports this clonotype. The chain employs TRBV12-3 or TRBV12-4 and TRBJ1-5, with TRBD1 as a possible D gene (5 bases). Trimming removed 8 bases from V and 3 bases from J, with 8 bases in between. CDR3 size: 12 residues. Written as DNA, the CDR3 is TGTGCCAGCGTCAGGGACAATCAGCCCCAGCATTTT. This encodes CASVRDNQPQHF.

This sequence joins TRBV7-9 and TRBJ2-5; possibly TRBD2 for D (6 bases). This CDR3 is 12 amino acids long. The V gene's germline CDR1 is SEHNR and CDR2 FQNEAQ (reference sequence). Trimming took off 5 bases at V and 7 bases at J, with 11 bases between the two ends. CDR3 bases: TGTGCCAGCAGCCCACGGGGAGGGACCCAGTACTTC. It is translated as CASSPRGGTQYF.

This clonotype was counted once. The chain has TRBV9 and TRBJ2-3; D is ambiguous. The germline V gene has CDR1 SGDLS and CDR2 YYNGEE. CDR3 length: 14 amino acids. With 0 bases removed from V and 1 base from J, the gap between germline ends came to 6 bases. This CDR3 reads CASSVASRTDTQYF. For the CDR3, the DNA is TGTGCCAGCAGCGTAGCGAGCCGCACAGATACGCAGTATTTT.

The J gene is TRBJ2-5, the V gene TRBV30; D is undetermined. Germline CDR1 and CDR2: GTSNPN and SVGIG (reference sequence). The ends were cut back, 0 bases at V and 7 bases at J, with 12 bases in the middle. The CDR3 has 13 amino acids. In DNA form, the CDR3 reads TGTGCCTGGAGTGTGTCCAGTGCTGGGACCCAGTACTTC. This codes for CAWSVSSAGTQYF. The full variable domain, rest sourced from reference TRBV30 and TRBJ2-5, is SQTIHQWPATLVQPVGSPLSLECTVEGTSNPNLYWYRQAAGRGLQLLFYSVGIGQISSEVPQNLSASRPQDRQFILSSKKLLLSDSGFYLCAWSVSSAGTQYFGPGTRLLVL.

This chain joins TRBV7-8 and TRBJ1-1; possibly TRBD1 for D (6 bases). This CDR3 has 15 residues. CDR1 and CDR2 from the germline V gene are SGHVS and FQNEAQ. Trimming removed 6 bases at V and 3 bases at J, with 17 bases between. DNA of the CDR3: TGTGCCAGCAGAAAAGACAGGTTTAGGGACACTGAAGCTTTCTTT. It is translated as CASRKDRFRDTEAFF.

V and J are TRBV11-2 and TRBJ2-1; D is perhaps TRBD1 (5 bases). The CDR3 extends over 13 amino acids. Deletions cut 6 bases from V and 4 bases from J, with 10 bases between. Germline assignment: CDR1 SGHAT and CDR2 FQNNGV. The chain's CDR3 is CASSYPGYNEQFF. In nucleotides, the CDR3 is TGTGCCAGCAGTTATCCAGGGTACAATGAGCAGTTCTTC.

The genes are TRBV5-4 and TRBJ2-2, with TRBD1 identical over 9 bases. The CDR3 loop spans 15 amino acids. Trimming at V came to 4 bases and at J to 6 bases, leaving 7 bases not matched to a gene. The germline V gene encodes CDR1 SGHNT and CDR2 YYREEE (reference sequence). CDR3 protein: CASSATGGGSGELFF. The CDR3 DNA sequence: TGTGCCAGCAGCGCAACAGGGGGCGGGTCCGGGGAGCTGTTTTTT. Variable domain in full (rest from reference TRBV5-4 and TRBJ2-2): ETGVTQSPTHLIKTRGQQVTLRCSSQSGHNTVSWYQQALGQGPQFIFQYYREEENGRGNFPPRFSGLQFPNYSSELNVNALELDDSALYLCASSATGGGSGELFFGEGSRLTVL.

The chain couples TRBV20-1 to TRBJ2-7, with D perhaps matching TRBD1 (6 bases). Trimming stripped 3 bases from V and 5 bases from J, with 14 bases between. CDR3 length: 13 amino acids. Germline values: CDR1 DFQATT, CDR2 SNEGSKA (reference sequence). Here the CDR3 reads CSASSGALDEQYF. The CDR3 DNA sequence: TGCAGTGCTAGTTCAGGGGCGCTGGACGAGCAGTACTTC.

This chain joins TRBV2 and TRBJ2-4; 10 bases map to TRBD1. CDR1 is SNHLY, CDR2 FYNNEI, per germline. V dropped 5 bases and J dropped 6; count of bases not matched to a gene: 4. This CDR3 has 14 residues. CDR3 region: CASSQTGGRNIQYF. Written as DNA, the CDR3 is TGTGCCAGCAGTCAGACAGGGGGCAGAAACATTCAGTACTTC.

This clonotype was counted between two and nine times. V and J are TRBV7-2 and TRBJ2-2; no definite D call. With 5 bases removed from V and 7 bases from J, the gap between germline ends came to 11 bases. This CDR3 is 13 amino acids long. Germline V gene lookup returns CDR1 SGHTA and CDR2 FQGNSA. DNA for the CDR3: TGTGCCAGCAGCCCGGTCCCGCGCGGGGAGCTGTTTTTT. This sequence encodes CASSPVPRGELFF.

This chain's CDR3 is CASSYSGTANTEAFF. CDR3 in DNA: TGTGCCAGCAGTTACTCGGGGACGGCGAACACTGAAGCTTTCTTT. This chain links TRBV6-5 with TRBJ1-1; D possibly corresponds to TRBD1 (5 bases). The CDR3 is 15 residues long. Germline values: CDR1 MNHEY, CDR2 SVGAGI. V was trimmed by 0 bases and J by 1 base, leaving 9 bases between them.